A selection of T cell receptor beta chains follows, all from one sample in a study of blood T cell repertoires in COVID-19. The assay was immunoSEQ multiplex PCR, and TCRdb's table has in-frame clones only and misses some. The table includes roughly 400,000 clones, nearly 90% detected once. The sample consisted of PBMCs or T cells enriched from blood (not recorded which). Receptor source: a woman aged 30 to 39 who had recovered from COVID-19. The CDR3 runs from the conserved cysteine through the conserved F or W. The order of the fields is D gene, J gene, V gene, CDR3 protein. The D gene is left open where the match is weak.

d_gene: TRBD1; j_gene: TRBJ1-1; v_gene: TRBV9; CDR3aa: CASSVSPDTEGTAGAFF
d_gene: TRBD1; j_gene: TRBJ1-6; v_gene: TRBV6-2/TRBV6-3; CDR3aa: CASSNPWTGLGSYNSPLHF
d_gene: TRBD2; j_gene: TRBJ2-7; v_gene: TRBV19; CDR3aa: CASSILASGPYEQYF
d_gene: .; j_gene: TRBJ1-1; v_gene: TRBV5-1; CDR3aa: CASAPSPGLSNTEAFF
d_gene: TRBD1; j_gene: TRBJ1-6; v_gene: TRBV4-1; CDR3aa: CASRKPGQGRNSPLHF
d_gene: TRBD1; j_gene: TRBJ2-7; v_gene: TRBV9; CDR3aa: CASSVDQGAGYEQYF
d_gene: TRBD1; j_gene: TRBJ2-7; v_gene: TRBV27; CDR3aa: CASSYRGRGYEQYF
d_gene: .; j_gene: TRBJ2-3; v_gene: TRBV9; CDR3aa: CASSVDSGGTDTQYF
d_gene: .; j_gene: TRBJ1-4; v_gene: TRBV10-2; CDR3aa: CASSEGRTVEKLFF
d_gene: TRBD1; j_gene: TRBJ1-1; v_gene: TRBV5-1; CDR3aa: CASSLTRTGQEAFF
d_gene: .; j_gene: TRBJ2-7; v_gene: TRBV6-5; CDR3aa: CASSLVNRAKHF
d_gene: .; j_gene: TRBJ1-2; v_gene: TRBV28; CDR3aa: CASSLGAQNYGYTF
d_gene: .; j_gene: TRBJ2-7; v_gene: TRBV23-1; CDR3aa: CASSQSQGRDEQYF
d_gene: .; j_gene: TRBJ1-5; v_gene: TRBV6-2/TRBV6-3; CDR3aa: CASSYSTRSQPQHF
d_gene: .; j_gene: TRBJ1-1; v_gene: TRBV7-8; CDR3aa: CASSPNPRGAFF
d_gene: TRBD1; j_gene: TRBJ1-1; v_gene: TRBV10-3; CDR3aa: CAISAQGANTEAFF
d_gene: .; j_gene: TRBJ1-1; v_gene: TRBV5-1; CDR3aa: CASSPTPSGGVNTEAFF
d_gene: TRBD1; j_gene: TRBJ1-3; v_gene: TRBV18; CDR3aa: CASSPGQGDISGNTIYF